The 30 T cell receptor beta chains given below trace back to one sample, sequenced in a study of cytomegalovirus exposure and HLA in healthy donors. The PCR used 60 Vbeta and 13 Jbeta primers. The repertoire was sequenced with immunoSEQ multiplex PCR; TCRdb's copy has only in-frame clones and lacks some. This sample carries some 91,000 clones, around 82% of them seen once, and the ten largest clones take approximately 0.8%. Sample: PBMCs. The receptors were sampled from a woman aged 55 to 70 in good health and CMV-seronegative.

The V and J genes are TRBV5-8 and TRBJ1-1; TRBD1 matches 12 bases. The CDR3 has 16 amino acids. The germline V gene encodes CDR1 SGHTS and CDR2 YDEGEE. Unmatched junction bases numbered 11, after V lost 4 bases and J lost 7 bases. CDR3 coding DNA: TGTGCCAGCAGCAGGGACAGGGGGCGAAGGGGAAGTGAAGCTTTCTTT. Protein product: CASSRDRGRRGSEAFF.

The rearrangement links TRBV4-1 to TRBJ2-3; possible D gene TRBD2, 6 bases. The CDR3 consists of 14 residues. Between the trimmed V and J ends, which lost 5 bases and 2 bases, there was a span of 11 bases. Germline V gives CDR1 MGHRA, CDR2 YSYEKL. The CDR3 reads CASSEAGNTDTQYF. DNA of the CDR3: TGCGCCAGCAGCGAGGCGGGGAACACAGATACGCAGTATTTT.

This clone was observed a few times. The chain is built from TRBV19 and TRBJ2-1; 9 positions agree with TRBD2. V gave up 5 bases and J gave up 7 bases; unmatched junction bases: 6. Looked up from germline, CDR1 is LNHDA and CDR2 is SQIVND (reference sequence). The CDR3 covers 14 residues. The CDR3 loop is CASSQAGGWNEQFF. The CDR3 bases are TGTGCCAGTAGTCAAGCGGGGGGATGGAATGAGCAGTTCTTC. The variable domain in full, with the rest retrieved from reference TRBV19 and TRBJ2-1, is DGGITQSPKYLFRKEGQNVTLSCEQNLNHDAMYWYRQDPGQGLRLIYYSQIVNDFQKGDIAEGYSVSREKKESFPLTVTSAQKNPTAFYLCASSQAGGWNEQFFGPGTRLTVL.

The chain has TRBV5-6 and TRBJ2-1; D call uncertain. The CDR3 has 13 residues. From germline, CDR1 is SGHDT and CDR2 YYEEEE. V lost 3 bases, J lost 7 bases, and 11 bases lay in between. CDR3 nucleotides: TGTGCCAGCAGCTCCAGACTCGAAAATGAGCAGTTCTTC. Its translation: CASSSRLENEQFF. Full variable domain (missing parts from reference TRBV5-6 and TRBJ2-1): DAGVTQSPTHLIKTRGQQVTLRCSPKSGHDTVSWYQQALGQGPQFIFQYYEEEERQRGNFPDRFSGHQFPNYSSELNVNALLLGDSALYLCASSSRLENEQFFGPGTRLTVL.

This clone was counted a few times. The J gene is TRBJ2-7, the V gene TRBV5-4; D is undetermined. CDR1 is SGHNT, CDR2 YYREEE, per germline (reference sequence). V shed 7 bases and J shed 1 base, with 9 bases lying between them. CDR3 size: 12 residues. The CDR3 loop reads CASSDTSYEQYF. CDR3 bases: TGTGCCAGCTCAGACACTTCCTACGAGCAGTACTTC.

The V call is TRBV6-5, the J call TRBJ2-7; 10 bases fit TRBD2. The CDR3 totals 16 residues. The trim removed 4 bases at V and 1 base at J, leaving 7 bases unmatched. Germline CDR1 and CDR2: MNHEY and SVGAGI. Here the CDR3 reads CASSSHPSGGSYEQYF. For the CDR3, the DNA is TGTGCCAGCAGTTCCCATCCTAGCGGGGGATCCTACGAGCAGTACTTC.

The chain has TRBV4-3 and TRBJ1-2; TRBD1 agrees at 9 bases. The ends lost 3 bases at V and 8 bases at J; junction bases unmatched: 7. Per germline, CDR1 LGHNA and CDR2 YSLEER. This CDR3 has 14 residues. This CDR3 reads CASSQATGGWGYTF. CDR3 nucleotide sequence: TGCGCCAGCAGCCAGGCGACAGGGGGATGGGGCTACACCTTC.

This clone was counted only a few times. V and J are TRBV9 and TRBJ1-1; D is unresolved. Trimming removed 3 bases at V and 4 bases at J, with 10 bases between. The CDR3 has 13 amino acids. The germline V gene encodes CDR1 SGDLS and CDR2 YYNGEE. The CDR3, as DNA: TGTGCCAGCAGCGCGACCACGGGCACTGAAGCTTTCTTT. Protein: CASSATTGTEAFF.

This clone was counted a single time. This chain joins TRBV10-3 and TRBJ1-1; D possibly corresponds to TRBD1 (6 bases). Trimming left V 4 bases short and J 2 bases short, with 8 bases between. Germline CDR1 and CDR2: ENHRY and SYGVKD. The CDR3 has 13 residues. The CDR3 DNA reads TGTGCCATCAGTGGGACAGTAAACACTGAAGCTTTCTTT. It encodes CAISGTVNTEAFF.

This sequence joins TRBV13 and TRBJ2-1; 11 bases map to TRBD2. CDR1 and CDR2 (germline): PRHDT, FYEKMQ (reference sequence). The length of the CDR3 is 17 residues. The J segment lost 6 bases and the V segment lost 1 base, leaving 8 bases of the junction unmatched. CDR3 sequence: CASSLALTSGDVNEQFF. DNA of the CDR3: TGTGCCAGCAGCTTAGCTCTGACTAGCGGGGATGTCAATGAGCAGTTCTTC.

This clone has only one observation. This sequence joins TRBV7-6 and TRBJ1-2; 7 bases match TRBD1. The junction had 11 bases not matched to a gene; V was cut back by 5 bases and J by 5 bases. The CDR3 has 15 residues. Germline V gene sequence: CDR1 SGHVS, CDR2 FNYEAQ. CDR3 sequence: CASSQDRTGLYGYTF. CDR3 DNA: TGTGCCAGCAGCCAGGACAGGACCGGACTATATGGCTACACCTTC.

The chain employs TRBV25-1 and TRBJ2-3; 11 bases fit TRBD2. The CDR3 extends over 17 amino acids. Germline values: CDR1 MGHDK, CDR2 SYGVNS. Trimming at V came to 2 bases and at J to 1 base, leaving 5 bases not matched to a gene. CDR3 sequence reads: CASSEPTSGVGTDTQYF. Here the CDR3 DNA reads TGTGCCAGCAGTGAACCGACTAGCGGGGTTGGCACAGATACGCAGTATTTT.

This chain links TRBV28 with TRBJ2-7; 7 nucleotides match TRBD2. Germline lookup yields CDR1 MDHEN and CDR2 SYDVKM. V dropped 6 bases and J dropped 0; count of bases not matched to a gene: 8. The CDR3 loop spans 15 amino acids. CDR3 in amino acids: CASSLSGLLSYEQYF. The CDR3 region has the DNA TGTGCCAGCAGCCTTAGCGGGCTCCTCTCCTACGAGCAGTACTTC.

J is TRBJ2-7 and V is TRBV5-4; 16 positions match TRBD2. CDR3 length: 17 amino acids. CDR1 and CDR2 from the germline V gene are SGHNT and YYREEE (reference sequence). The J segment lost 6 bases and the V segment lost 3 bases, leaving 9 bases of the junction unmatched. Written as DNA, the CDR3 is TGTGCCAGCAGCTGGGGGGGACTAGCGGGAGGGCGCAGCGAGCAGTACTTC. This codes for CASSWGGLAGGRSEQYF.

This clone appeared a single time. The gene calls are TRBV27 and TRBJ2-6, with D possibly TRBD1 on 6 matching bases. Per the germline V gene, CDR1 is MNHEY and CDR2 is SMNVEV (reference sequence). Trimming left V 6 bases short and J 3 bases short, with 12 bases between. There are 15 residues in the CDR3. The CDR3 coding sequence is TGTGCCAGCAGCTCCCAGGGGTTTGGGGCCAACGTCCTGACTTTC. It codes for CASSSQGFGANVLTF.

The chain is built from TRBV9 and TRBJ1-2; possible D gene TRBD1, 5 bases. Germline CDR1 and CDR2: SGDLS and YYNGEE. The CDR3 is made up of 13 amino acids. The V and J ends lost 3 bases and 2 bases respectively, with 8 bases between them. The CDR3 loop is CASSAAGNYGYTF. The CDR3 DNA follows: TGTGCCAGCAGCGCAGCAGGGAACTATGGCTACACCTTC.

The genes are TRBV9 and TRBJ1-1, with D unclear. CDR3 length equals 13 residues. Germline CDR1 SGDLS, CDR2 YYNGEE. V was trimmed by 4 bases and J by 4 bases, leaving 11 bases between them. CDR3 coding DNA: TGTGCCAGCAGCTTCGGCCCGGGCACTGAAGCTTTCTTT. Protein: CASSFGPGTEAFF.

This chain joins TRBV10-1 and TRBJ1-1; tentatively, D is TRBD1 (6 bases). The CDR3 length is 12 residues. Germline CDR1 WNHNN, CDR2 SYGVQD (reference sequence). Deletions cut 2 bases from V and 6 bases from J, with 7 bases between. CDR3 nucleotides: TGCGCCAGCAGTGAGGGGGGCGCTGAAGCTTTCTTT. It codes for CASSEGGAEAFF.

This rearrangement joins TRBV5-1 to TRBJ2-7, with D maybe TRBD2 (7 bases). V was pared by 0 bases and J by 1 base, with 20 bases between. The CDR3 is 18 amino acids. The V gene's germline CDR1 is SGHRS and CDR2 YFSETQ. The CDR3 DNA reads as TGCGCCAGCAGCTTGGCCTGGGCGGGGGCCGTGATTTCCTACGAGCAGTACTTC. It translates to CASSLAWAGAVISYEQYF.

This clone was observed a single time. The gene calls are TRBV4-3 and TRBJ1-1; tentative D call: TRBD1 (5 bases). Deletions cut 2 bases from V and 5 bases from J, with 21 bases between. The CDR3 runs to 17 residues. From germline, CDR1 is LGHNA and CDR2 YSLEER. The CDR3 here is CASSQSDGGFGGTEAFF. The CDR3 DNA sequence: TGCGCCAGCAGCCAATCCGACGGGGGATTTGGGGGTACTGAAGCTTTCTTT.

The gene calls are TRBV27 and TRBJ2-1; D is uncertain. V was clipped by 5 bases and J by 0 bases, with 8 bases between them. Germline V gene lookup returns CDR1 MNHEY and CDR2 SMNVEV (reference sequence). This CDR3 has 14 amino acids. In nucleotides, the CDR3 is TGTGCCAGCAGTAGAAGGAGCTCCTACAATGAGCAGTTCTTC. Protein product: CASSRRSSYNEQFF.

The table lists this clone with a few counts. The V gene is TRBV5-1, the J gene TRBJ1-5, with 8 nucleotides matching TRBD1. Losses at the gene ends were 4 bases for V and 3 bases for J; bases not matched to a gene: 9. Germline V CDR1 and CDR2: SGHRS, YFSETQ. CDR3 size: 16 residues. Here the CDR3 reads CASSVGAGGNNQPQHF. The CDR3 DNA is TGCGCCAGCAGCGTCGGTGCAGGGGGCAACAATCAGCCCCAGCATTTT.

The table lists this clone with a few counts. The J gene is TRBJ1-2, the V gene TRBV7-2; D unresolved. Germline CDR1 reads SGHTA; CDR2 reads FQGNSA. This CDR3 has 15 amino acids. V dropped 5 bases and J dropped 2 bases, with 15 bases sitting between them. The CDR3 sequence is CASSRDSGGNYGYTF. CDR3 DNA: TGTGCCAGCAGCCGAGACTCGGGAGGAAACTATGGCTACACCTTC.

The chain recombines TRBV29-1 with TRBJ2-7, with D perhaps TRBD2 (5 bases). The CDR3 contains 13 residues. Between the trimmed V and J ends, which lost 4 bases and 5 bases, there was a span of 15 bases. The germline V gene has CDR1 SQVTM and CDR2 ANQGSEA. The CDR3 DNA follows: TGCAGCGTTGCCAGCTTCGTCGGGGACGAGCAGTACTTC. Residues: CSVASFVGDEQYF.

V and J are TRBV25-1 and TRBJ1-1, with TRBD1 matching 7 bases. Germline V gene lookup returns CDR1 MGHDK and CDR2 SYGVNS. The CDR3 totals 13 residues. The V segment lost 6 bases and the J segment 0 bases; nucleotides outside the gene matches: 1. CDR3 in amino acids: CASRDRVNTEAFF. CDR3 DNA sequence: TGTGCCAGCAGAGACAGGGTGAACACTGAAGCTTTCTTT.

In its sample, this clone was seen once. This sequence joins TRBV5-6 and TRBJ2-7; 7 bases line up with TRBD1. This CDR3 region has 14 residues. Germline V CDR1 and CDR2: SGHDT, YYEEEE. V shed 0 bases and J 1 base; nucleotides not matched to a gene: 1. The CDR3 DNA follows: TGTGCCAGCAGCTTGGAGACAGGGTCCTACGAGCAGTACTTC. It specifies CASSLETGSYEQYF.

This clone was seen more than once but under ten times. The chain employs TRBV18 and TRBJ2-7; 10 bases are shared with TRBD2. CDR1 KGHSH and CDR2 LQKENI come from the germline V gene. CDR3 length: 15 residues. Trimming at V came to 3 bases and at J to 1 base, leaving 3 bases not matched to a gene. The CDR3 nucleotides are TGTGCCAGCTCACCTGGGACTAGCGTTTCCTACGAGCAGTACTTC. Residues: CASSPGTSVSYEQYF.

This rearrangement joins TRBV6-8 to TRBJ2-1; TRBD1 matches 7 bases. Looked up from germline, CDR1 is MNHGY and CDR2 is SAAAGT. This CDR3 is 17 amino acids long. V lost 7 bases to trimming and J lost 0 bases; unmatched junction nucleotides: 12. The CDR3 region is CASTCYQTGFSYNEQFF. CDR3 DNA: TGTGCCAGCACCTGTTATCAGACAGGGTTCTCCTACAATGAGCAGTTCTTC.

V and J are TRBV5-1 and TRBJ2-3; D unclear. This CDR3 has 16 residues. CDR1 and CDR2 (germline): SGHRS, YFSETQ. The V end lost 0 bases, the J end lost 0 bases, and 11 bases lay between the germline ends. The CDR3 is CASSLVGRPSTDTQYF. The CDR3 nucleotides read TGCGCCAGCAGCTTGGTGGGCAGACCTAGCACAGATACGCAGTATTTT.

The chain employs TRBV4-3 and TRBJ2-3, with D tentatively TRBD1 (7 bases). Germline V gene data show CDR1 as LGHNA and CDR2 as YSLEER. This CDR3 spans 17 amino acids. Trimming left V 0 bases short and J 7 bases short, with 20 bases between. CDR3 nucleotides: TGCGCCAGCAGCCAAGATGCCGACGGGCAGGGGGACTATACGCAGTATTTT. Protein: CASSQDADGQGDYTQYF.